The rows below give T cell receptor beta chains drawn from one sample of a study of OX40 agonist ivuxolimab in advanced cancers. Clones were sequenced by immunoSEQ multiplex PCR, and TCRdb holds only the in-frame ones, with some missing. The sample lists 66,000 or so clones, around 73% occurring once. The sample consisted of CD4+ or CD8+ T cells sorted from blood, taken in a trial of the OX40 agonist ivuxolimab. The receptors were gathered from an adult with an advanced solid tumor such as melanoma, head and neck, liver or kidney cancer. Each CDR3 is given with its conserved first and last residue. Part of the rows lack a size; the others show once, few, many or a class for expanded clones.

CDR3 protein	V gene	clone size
CASSWTDISGNTIYF	TRBV5-8	NA
CASSEYRHEAFF	TRBV2	NA
CASRLGLGQGYNEQFF	TRBV2	NA
CASSNTGMNTEAFF	TRBV6-5	few
CASSLDSSVDTQYF	TRBV7-6	NA
CSGQGATEAFF	TRBV20-1	NA
CASSLTSSYEQYF	TRBV5-4	few
CASSPLDRGPNTEAFF	TRBV19	NA
CASTLRAGGQETQYF	TRBV5-4	NA
CASSRTGNEQYF	TRBV6-1	NA
CASSPNLVPNEQFF	TRBV9	NA
CASSMDKAIEKLFF	TRBV2	few
CASIRLAGGANTGELFF	TRBV5-4	NA
CASSSQTGAATDTQYF	TRBV7-3	NA
CASSPQTGRAGNTIYF	TRBV11-2	NA
CASSPFETSGRRLEYF	TRBV7-2	NA
CATSRDRPLSGNTIYF	TRBV15	NA
CASSVAQEETQYF	TRBV6-1	NA
CASSVGPGVWYGYTF	TRBV9	NA
CASTWGVGPLHEQYF	TRBV5-1	NA
CASSLTDSVYEQYF	TRBV11-2	NA
CASSLTGYDYGYTF	TRBV28	few
CASSFGENTEAFF	TRBV7-3	once
CASSLTLFSENTEAFF	TRBV7-9	NA
CASRCVAGESTDEQFF	TRBV25-1	once
CASSLYQDIGRADTQYF	TRBV28	NA
CASSDAKAGVEDTQYF	TRBV7-8	few
CAWSIGDGNQPQHF	TRBV30	NA
CASSLKVLGQGGYGYTF	TRBV5-1	NA
CASSQGLANPYYNEQFF	TRBV11-2	NA
CASSGGQGETQYF	TRBV18	NA